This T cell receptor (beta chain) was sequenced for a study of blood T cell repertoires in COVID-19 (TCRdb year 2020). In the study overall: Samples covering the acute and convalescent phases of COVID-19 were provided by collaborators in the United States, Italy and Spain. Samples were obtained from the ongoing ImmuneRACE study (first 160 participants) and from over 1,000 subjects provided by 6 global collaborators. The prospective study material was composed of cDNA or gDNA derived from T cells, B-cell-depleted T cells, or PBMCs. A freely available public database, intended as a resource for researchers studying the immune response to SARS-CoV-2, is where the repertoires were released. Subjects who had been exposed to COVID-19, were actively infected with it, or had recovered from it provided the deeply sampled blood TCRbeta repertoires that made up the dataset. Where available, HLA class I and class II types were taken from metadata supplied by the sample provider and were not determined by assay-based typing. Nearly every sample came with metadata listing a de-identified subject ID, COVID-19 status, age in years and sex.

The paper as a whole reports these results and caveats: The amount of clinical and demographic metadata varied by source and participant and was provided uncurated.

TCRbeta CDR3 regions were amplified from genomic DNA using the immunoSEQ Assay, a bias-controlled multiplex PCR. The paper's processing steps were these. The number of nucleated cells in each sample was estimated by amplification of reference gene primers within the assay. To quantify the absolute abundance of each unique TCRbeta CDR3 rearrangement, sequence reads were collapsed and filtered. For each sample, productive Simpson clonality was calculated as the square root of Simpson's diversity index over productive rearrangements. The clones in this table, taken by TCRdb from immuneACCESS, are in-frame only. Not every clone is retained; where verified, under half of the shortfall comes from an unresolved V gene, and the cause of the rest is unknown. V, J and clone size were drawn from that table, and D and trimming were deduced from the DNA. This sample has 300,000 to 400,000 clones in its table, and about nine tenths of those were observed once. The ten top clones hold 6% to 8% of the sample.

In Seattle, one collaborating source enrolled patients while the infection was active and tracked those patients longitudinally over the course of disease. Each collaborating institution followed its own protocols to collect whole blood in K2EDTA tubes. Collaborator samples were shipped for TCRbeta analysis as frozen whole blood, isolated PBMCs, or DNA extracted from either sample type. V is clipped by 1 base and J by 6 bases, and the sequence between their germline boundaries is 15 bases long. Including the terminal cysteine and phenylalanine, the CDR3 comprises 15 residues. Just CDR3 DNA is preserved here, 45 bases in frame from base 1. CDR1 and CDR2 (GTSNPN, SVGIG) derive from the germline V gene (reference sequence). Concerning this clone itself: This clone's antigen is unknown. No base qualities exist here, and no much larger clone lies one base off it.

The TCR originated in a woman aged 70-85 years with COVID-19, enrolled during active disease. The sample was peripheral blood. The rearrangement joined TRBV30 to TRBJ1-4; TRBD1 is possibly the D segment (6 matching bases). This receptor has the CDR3 CAWSGKQGSDEKLFF. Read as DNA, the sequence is TGTGCCTGGAGTGGGAAACAGGGTTCCGATGAAAAACTGTTTTTT.